This T cell receptor (beta chain) was retrieved from a study of T cell repertoires in cytomegalovirus infection (dated by TCRdb to 2018 to 2020). Broadly, across the study: Because public TCR beta signatures pointed to carriage of CMV infection together with the matching HLA type, the HLA type of each donor mattered for the analysis.

These reads were obtained on an Illumina HiSeq 1500. The public reads were reprocessed in TCRdb via fastp at Q25 and MiXCR, keeping in-frame beta chains. All rows with the same CDR3 protein become a single entry with the most common DNA and genes. Here the sample has around 630,000 distinct CDR3 sequences; roughly 24% occur a single time. The ten largest account for under 8.5% of the sample. Overall study results and their limits: In the ex vivo response, HLA-C-restricted CMV-specific TCR beta clonotypes were dominant, and in two of eight donors the single most frequent clonotype came from this HLA-C-restricted group. In both this cohort and an independent roughly 350-donor cohort, the cumulative frequency of public TCR beta family members distinguished carriers of CMV infection plus the relevant HLA type.

Comments on this clonotype: Its antigen specificity is not known. No qualities accompany the bases; no much larger clone lies one base away.

Its CDR3 holds 14 amino acids, cysteine through phenylalanine. The entry retains the CDR3 DNA only, 42 bases that are in frame from base 1. CDR1 and CDR2, per the germline V gene (reference sequence), are LGHDT and YNNKEL. V drops 4 bases and J drops 2 bases, leaving 9 bases in between. This sequence uses TRBV3-1 and TRBJ2-4; a tentative D call is TRBD1 (5 bases match). Material: CD8+ T cells from PBMCs. This receptor was taken from a human donor in good health (CMV status not recorded). Some clones in this sample may be carry-over from other donors' samples. The CDR3 region: CASSPGASKNIQYF. The DNA sequence follows: TGTGCCAGCAGCCCTGGGGCGTCCAAAAACATTCAGTACTTC. The entire variable domain, with the stretches around the CDR3 drawn from the reference TRBV3-1 and TRBJ2-4 proteins, is DTAVSQTPKYLVTQMGNDKSIKCEQNLGHDTMYWYKQDSKKFLKIMFSYNNKELIINETVPNRFSPKSPDKAHLNLHINSLELGDSAVYFCASSPGASKNIQYFGAGTRLSVL.